A selection of T cell receptor beta chains follows, all from one sample in a study of CD8 T cells in ankylosing spondylitis. MiXCR, applied by TCRdb to the 5' RACE reads, yields one record per CDR3 protein. The sample lists approximately 300,000 distinct CDR3 sequences; about 20% were seen once. Sequencing input: blood, either unsorted or a sorted T cell fraction (not recorded which). These TCRs come from a male donor with ankylosing spondylitis or in good health (not recorded which). Both conserved end residues are part of each CDR3. D genes are given only for firm matches. Clone size is stated in some rows and not others, as once, few, many or a class when expanded.

TRBJ1-1 | - | - | TRBV18 | TGTGCCAGCTCACCGAAAAGGGGCGGAACTGAAGCTTTCTTT | CASSPKRGGTEAFF
TRBJ2-2 | few | - | TRBV3-1 | TGTGCCAGCAGCCAAGGCCAAGACAGGCTGCGGGGCACCGGGGAGCTGTTTTTT | CASSQGQDRLRGTGELFF
TRBJ2-3 | - | TRBD2 | TRBV10-3 | TGTGCCACTCGGGACTACCCCACAGATACGCAGTATTTT | CATRDYPTDTQYF
TRBJ2-1 | - | - | TRBV28 | TGTGCCAGCAACCACCGGGACGGAGCCTACAATGAGCAGTTCTTC | CASNHRDGAYNEQFF
TRBJ2-2 | few | - | TRBV12-3/TRBV12-4 | TGTGCCAGCAGTTTAAAGGAGGCCGGGGAGCTGTTTTTT | CASSLKEAGELFF
TRBJ1-2 | many | - | TRBV27 | TGTGCCAGCAGCCTTGACGTGGGGGATGGCTACACCTTC | CASSLDVGDGYTF
TRBJ2-1 | many | - | TRBV7-3 | TGTGCCAGCAGCTTAGGGTCTCCCGATGAGCAGTTCTTC | CASSLGSPDEQFF
TRBJ2-5 | few | - | TRBV7-6 | TGTGCCAGCAGCATGGACACAGAGACCCAGTACTTC | CASSMDTETQYF
TRBJ2-3 | - | - | TRBV12-3/TRBV12-4 | TGTGCCAGCAGGGACACAGGCACAGATACGCAGTATTTT | CASRDTGTDTQYF
TRBJ2-1 | few | - | TRBV12-3/TRBV12-4 | TGTGCCAGCAGTTTAAATCGCCGCTACAATGAGCAGTTCTTC | CASSLNRRYNEQFF
TRBJ2-5 | few | - | TRBV9 | TGTGCCAGCAGCGAGCCGGCCCGGGATGGGGCCCAGTACTTC | CASSEPARDGAQYF
TRBJ2-3 | few | - | TRBV15 | TGTGCCACCAGCCTGGAGGGAGATACGCAGTATTTT | CATSLEGDTQYF
TRBJ1-5 | few | TRBD1 | TRBV20-1 | TGCAGTGCTCGTGAGGGACAGTTAAATCAGCCCCAGCATTTT | CSAREGQLNQPQHF
TRBJ2-2 | many | - | TRBV5-1 | TGCGCCAGCAGCTTGTCCGCAGGGGACACCGGGGAGCTGTTTTTT | CASSLSAGDTGELFF
TRBJ2-3 | many | TRBD2 | TRBV9 | TGTGCCAGCAGCCCGGGACTAGCGGGCCGAGATACGCAGTATTTT | CASSPGLAGRDTQYF
TRBJ2-2 | few | TRBD1 | TRBV11-2 | TGTGCCAGCAGCAGCTCCGGGACAGTAAACACCGGGGAGCTGTTTTTT | CASSSSGTVNTGELFF
TRBJ2-5 | - | TRBD1 | TRBV20-1 | TGCAGTGCTACCCTAGGACAGGGGTCAGAGACCCAGTACTTC | CSATLGQGSETQYF
TRBJ1-5 | - | TRBD1 | TRBV6-5 | TGTGCCAGCAGTCGCAGGGCCGGGACAGGGAACCAGCCCCAGCATTTT | CASSRRAGTGNQPQHF
TRBJ2-1 | few | TRBD2 | TRBV5-6 | TGTGCCAGCAGCTTGTCCTGGACTAGCGGGAGCAATGAGCAGTTCTTC | CASSLSWTSGSNEQFF
TRBJ1-4 | - | - | TRBV27 | TGTGCCAGCAGCTCCGCTGGGAGCAGACGGAATGAAAAACTGTTTTTT | CASSSAGSRRNEKLFF
TRBJ2-1 | - | TRBD2 | TRBV4-2 | TGTGCCAGCAGCCCGACCGGGACTAGCATCAACAATGAGCAGTTCTTC | CASSPTGTSINNEQFF
TRBJ2-5 | - | - | TRBV11-2 | TGTGCCAGCAGCCAGCTCCGGGACGCCTGGGAGACCCAGTACTTC | CASSQLRDAWETQYF
TRBJ1-1 | many | - | TRBV12-3/TRBV12-4 | TGTGCCAGCAGTTTATCATCAGGGAACACTGAAGCTTTCTTT | CASSLSSGNTEAFF
TRBJ2-5 | few | - | TRBV12-3/TRBV12-4 | TGTGCCAGCAGTCCCTGGAGGGGGGGAATGAAGACCCAGTACTTC | CASSPWRGGMKTQYF
TRBJ2-1 | many | - | TRBV29-1 | TGCAGCGTTGAGCCTGAGCAGTTCTTC | CSVEPEQFF
TRBJ1-4 | - | - | TRBV29-1 | TGCAGCGTTGAGGACCGAACCTTTGAACTGTTTTTT | CSVEDRTFELFF